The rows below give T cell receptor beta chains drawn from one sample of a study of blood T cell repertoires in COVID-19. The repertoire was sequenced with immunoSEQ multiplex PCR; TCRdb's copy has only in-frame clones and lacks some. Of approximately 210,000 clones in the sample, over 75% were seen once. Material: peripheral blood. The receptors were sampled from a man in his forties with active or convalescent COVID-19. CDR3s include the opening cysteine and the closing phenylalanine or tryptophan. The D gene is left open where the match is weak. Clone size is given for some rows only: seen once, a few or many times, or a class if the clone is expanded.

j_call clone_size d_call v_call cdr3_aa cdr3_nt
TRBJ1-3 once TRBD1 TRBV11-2 CASSSGTGLGSGNTIYF TGTGCCAGCAGCTCAGGGACAGGGCTTGGAAGTGGAAACACCATATATTTT
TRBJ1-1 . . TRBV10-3 CAISDEAWNTEAFF TGTGCCATCAGTGACGAGGCGTGGAACACTGAAGCTTTCTTT
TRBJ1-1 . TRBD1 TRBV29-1 CSVSTGGINTEAFF TGCAGCGTTAGTACAGGGGGCATAAACACTGAAGCTTTCTTT
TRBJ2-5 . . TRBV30 CAWSPGASGKETQYF TGTGCCTGGAGTCCGGGGGCTAGCGGTAAAGAGACCCAGTACTTC
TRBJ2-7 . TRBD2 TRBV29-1 CSVEDVLAGDYEQYF TGCAGCGTTGAGGATGTACTAGCGGGAGACTACGAGCAGTACTTC
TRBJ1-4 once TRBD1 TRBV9 CASSVLQGENEKLFF TGTGCCAGCAGCGTGCTACAGGGGGAAAATGAAAAACTGTTTTTT
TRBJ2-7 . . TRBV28 CASSLWTTGYEQYF TGTGCCAGCAGTTTATGGACTACTGGCTACGAGCAGTACTTC
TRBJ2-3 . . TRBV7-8 CASSFIAADTQYF TGTGCCAGCAGCTTTATAGCGGCAGATACGCAGTATTTT
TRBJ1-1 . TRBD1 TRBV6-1 CASSEQGAWTEAFF TGTGCCAGCAGTGAACAGGGGGCGTGGACTGAAGCTTTCTTT
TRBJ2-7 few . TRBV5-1 CASSLNQGNEQYF TGCGCCAGCAGCTTGAACCAGGGGAACGAGCAGTACTTC
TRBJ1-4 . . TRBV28 CASSSLGGTGLEKLFF TGTGCCAGCAGTTCCCTTGGAGGGACGGGGCTTGAAAAACTGTTTTTT
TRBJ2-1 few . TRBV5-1 CASNLLHPSYNEQFF TGCGCCAGCAACTTATTACACCCGTCCTACAATGAGCAGTTCTTC
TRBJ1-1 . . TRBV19 CASSSQAHTEAFF TGTGCCAGTAGTAGCCAGGCCCACACTGAAGCTTTCTTT
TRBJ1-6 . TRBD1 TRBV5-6 CASSLSVATGLNSPLHF TGTGCCAGCAGCTTGAGTGTCGCGACAGGGCTTAATTCACCCCTCCACTTT
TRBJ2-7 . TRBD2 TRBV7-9 CASSHRTSGSSGAYEQYF TGTGCCAGCAGCCACAGGACTAGCGGGAGCTCGGGCGCCTACGAGCAGTACTTC
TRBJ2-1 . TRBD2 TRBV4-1 CASSQSSGRRNEQFF TGCGCCAGCAGCCAATCTAGCGGGAGGCGGAATGAGCAGTTCTTC
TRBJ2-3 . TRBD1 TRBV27 CASRLYGQGGTDTQYF TGTGCCAGCAGGCTTTACGGACAGGGAGGCACAGATACGCAGTATTTT
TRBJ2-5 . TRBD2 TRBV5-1 CASSLEAARGGETQYF TGCGCCAGCAGCTTGGAGGCAGCCCGGGGGGGGGAGACCCAGTACTTC
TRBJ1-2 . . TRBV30 CAWSWAGSTPYGYTF TGTGCCTGGAGCTGGGCAGGGTCTACCCCCTATGGCTACACCTTC
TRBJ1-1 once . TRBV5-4 CASSFSTGTEAFF TGTGCCAGCAGCTTTAGTACGGGTACTGAAGCTTTCTTT
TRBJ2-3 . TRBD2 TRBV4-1 CASSHMPGTSGFTDTQYF TGCGCCAGCAGCCATATGCCCGGGACTAGCGGTTTCACAGATACGCAGTATTTT
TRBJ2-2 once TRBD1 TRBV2 CASRGGTGPTGELFF TGTGCCAGCCGTGGAGGGACAGGGCCAACCGGGGAGCTGTTTTTT
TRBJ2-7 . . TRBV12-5 CASGSEVYEQYF TGTGCTAGTGGCTCCGAGGTTTACGAGCAGTACTTC
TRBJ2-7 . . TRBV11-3 CASSFRTGPSYEQYF TGTGCCAGCAGCTTCCGGACTGGTCCTTCGTACGAGCAGTACTTC
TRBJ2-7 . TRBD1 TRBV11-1 CASSQGDRGWHEQYF TGTGCCAGCAGCCAGGGGGACAGGGGGTGGCACGAGCAGTACTTC
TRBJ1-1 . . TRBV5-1 CASSLRRGDTEAFF TGCGCCAGCAGCTTGAGGAGGGGCGACACTGAAGCTTTCTTT
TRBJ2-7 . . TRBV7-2 CASSPRVLELLRGQYF TGTGCCAGCAGCCCCAGGGTACTCGAGCTCCTACGAGGGCAGTACTTC
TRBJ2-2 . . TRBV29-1 CSVAGTLKTGELFF TGCAGCGTCGCCGGGACACTAAAAACCGGGGAGCTGTTTTTT
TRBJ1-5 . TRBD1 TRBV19 CASTGDRVGNQPQHF TGTGCCAGCACAGGGGACAGGGTCGGCAATCAGCCCCAGCATTTT
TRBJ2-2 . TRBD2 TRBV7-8 CASSLTAGLANTGELFF TGTGCCAGCAGCTTAACGGCGGGACTAGCGAACACCGGGGAGCTGTTTTTT
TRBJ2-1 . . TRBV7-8 CASSLSPGEVFF TGTGCCAGCAGCTTATCTCCCGGGGAGGTGTTCTTC
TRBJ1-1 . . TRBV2 CASLTAFHMNTEAFF TGTGCCAGCCTAACAGCCTTCCACATGAACACTGAAGCTTTCTTT
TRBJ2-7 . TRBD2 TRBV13 CASSLGRETSGSYEQYF TGTGCCAGCAGCTTAGGCAGGGAGACTAGCGGGAGCTACGAGCAGTACTTC
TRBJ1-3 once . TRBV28 CASSSGDSSGNTIYF TGTGCCAGCAGTTCCGGGGACTCCTCTGGAAACACCATATATTTT
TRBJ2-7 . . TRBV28 CASSLGSRYEQYF TGTGCCAGCAGTTTGGGTTCCAGGTACGAGCAGTACTTC
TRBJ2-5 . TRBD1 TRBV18 CASSPGTGSRETQYF TGTGCCAGCTCACCGGGGACAGGGAGCCGAGAGACCCAGTACTTC
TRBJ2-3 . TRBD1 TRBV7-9 CASILTGDTDTQYF TGTGCCAGCATCCTTACAGGGGACACAGATACGCAGTATTTT
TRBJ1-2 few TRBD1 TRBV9 CASSSLTGGLGGYTF TGTGCCAGCAGCTCCCTGACAGGGGGTTTGGGGGGCTACACCTTC
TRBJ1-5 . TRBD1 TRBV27 CASSADRGYSNQPQHF TGTGCCAGCAGTGCGGACAGGGGCTATAGCAATCAGCCCCAGCATTTT
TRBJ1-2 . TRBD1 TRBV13 CASSLDRGYGYTF TGTGCCAGCAGCTTAGACAGGGGCTATGGCTACACCTTC
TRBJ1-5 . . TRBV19 CASSQTQGLEPQHF TGTGCCAGTAGTCAAACACAGGGCTTGGAGCCCCAGCATTTT
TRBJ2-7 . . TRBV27 CAPRDEQYF TGTGCCCCCAGGGACGAGCAGTACTTC
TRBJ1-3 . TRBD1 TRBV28 CASSLGTGHSGNTIYF TGTGCCAGCAGTTTAGGGACAGGGCACTCTGGAAACACCATATATTTT
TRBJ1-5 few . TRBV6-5 CASSRDRANQPQHF TGTGCCAGCAGTCGAGACAGAGCCAATCAGCCCCAGCATTTT
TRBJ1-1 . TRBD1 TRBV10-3 CAISESGQGNTEAFF TGTGCCATCAGTGAGTCAGGACAGGGGAACACTGAAGCTTTCTTT
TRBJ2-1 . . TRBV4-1 CASRPALPGKGEQFF TGCGCCAGCAGGCCGGCACTCCCGGGGAAAGGAGAGCAGTTCTTC
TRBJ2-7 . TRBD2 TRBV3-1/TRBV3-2 CASSQVLAGSYEQYF TGTGCCAGCAGCCAAGTTCTAGCGGGGTCCTACGAGCAGTACTTC
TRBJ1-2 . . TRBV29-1 CSVAATDYGYAF TGCAGCGTTGCAGCGACGGACTATGGCTACGCCTTC
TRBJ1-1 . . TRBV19 CASSLRTGLATEAFF TGTGCCAGTAGTCTTAGAACAGGGTTGGCCACTGAAGCTTTCTTT
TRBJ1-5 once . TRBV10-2 CASSEGGYGNQPQHF TGCGCCAGCAGCGAGGGGGGGTATGGCAATCAGCCCCAGCATTTT
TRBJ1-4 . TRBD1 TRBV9 CASSVGTGLNEKLFF TGTGCCAGCAGCGTGGGGACAGGGCTAAATGAAAAACTGTTTTTT
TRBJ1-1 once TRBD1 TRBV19 CASSIDRGIEAFF TGTGCCAGTAGTATCGACAGGGGTATTGAAGCTTTCTTT
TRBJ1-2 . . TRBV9 CASSVEYAGNNGYTF TGTGCCAGCAGCGTAGAGTATGCAGGGAATAATGGCTACACCTTC
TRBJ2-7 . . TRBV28 CASTSSYEQYF TGTGCCAGTACGAGCTCCTACGAGCAGTACTTC